This T cell receptor (beta chain) was found in a study of CD8+ T cells in alopecia areata. Study-level information: A 6-month off-drug phase came after tofacitinib, which had lasted 6 to 18 months.

Lesional scalp tissue (obtained by punch biopsy) and peripheral blood were collected from alopecia areata patients. The table lists this clone with a few counts. Following RNA extraction, reverse transcription yielded cDNA that acted as the sequencing template. The protocol was immunoSEQ multiplex PCR, while the TCRdb copy is restricted to in-frame clones and leaves out a portion. The sample carries some 240,000 clones, 50% to 60% recorded once. This CDR3 is built from 15 residues. V gave up 0 bases and J gave up 1 base, with 9 bases separating them. The V gene's germline CDR1 is SGHDT and CDR2 YYEEEE.

The genes are TRBV5-6 and TRBJ2-3; a weak D match, TRBD2 (5 bases). Source: CD4+ T cells sorted from blood, taken at week 0. The source is a human donor with alopecia areata. The CDR3 coding sequence is TGTGCCAGCAGCTTGGTTAGCGCGGGCACAGATACGCAGTATTTT. It is translated as CASSLVSAGTDTQYF.